Following are 25 T cell receptor beta chains from one sample sequenced in a study of cytomegalovirus exposure and HLA in healthy donors. The study ran its PCR with 60 Vbeta and 13 Jbeta primers. The data were produced by immunoSEQ multiplex PCR, yet TCRdb's version contains in-frame clones alone and is incomplete. The specimen's table records 80,000 to 100,000 clones. Sequencing used PBMCs. These receptors all come from a man in his forties or fifties in good health and CMV-seronegative.

The chain joins TRBV5-1 to TRBJ2-7; TRBD2 aligns across 11 bases. Germline V lookup: CDR1 SGHRS, CDR2 YFSETQ. The trim removed 2 bases at V and 0 bases at J, leaving 4 bases unmatched. The length of the CDR3 is 16 residues. CDR3 nucleotides: TGCGCCAGCAGCTTTTTAGCGGGGGGGGACTCCTACGAGCAGTACTTC. Translation gives CASSFLAGGDSYEQYF.

The rearrangement links TRBV28 to TRBJ1-4, with 9 bases that match TRBD1. V lost 1 base and J lost 7; bases outside the gene matches: 10. Per the germline V gene, CDR1 is MDHEN and CDR2 is SYDVKM. This CDR3 contains 17 residues. CDR3 region: CASSLLVFRTGAEKLFF. In nucleotides, the CDR3 is TGTGCCAGCAGTTTATTGGTTTTTAGGACAGGGGCTGAAAAACTGTTTTTT.

Remarks on this clone: Here the CDR3 omits its conserved ending phenylalanine or tryptophan, so a read error is the likely source. V is TRBV29-1 and J is TRBJ1-2; TRBD1 matches 7 bases. The germline gives CDR1 SQVTM, CDR2 ANQGSEA. V was clipped by 6 bases and J by 7 bases; unmatched bases: 11. The CDR3 extends over 13 amino acids. Written as DNA, the CDR3 is TGCAGCGTGGGAACAGGGGCTGGTGCTGGCTACACCCTC. This codes for CSVGTGAGAGYTL.

V usage is TRBV11-3 and J usage is TRBJ1-5; D is possibly TRBD1 (5 bases). The V gene's germline CDR1 is SGHNT and CDR2 YENEEA. Trimming left V 3 bases short and J 4 bases short, with 13 bases between. The CDR3 extends over 15 amino acids. CDR3 coding DNA: TGTGCCAGCAGCTTCAGGGAACGGGGGAATCAGCCCCAGCATTTT. Translating gives CASSFRERGNQPQHF.

This chain connects TRBV6-6 to TRBJ1-1; TRBD1 matches 11 bases. CDR3 length: 14 residues. Trimming cost V 4 bases and J 4 bases; bases outside gene matches: 2. Germline CDR1 MNHNY, CDR2 SVGAGI (reference sequence). For the CDR3, the DNA is TGTGCCAGCAGTTGGGACAGGGGGGGCACTGAAGCTTTCTTT. Amino acids: CASSWDRGGTEAFF.

The chain carries TRBV7-3 and TRBJ2-3; TRBD2 might be the D (6 bases). The V and J ends lost 3 bases and 10 bases respectively, with 14 bases between them. CDR1 SGHTA and CDR2 FQGTGA come from the germline V gene. The length of the CDR3 is 13 residues. CDR3: CASSFDPSGAQYF. In DNA form, the CDR3 reads TGTGCCAGCAGCTTCGACCCGTCGGGGGCGCAGTATTTT.

This chain uses TRBV7-9 with TRBJ2-3; D may be TRBD1 (5 bases). Trimming stripped 3 bases from V and 2 bases from J, with 9 bases between. Germline V gene data show CDR1 as SEHNR and CDR2 as FQNEAQ (reference sequence). The CDR3 is 14 residues long. The CDR3 nucleotides are TGTGCCAGCAGCTTTTCAGGGCCCACAGATACGCAGTATTTT. It encodes CASSFSGPTDTQYF. The whole variable domain, remainder taken from reference TRBV7-9 and TRBJ2-3, is DTGVSQNPRHKITKRGQNVTFRCDPISEHNRLYWYRQTLGQGPEFLTYFQNEAQLEKSRLLSDRFSAERPKGSFSTLEIQRTEQGDSAMYLCASSFSGPTDTQYFGPGTRLTVL.

The chain joins TRBV4-2 to TRBJ2-7, with 13 bases lining up with TRBD2. Germline assignment: CDR1 LGHNA and CDR2 YNFKEQ. The CDR3 runs 15 residues. The ends lost 1 base at V and 4 bases at J; junction bases unmatched: 1. The CDR3 region has the DNA TGTGCCAGCAGCCAAGGACTAGCGGGGGGATACGAGCAGTACTTC. The encoded protein is CASSQGLAGGYEQYF.

The gene calls are TRBV14 and TRBJ2-7; 11 positions agree with TRBD2. This CDR3 is 15 amino acids long. Germline V CDR1 and CDR2: SGHDN, FVKESK. The J segment lost 2 bases and the V segment lost 3 bases, leaving 3 bases of the junction unmatched. The CDR3 sequence: CASSHGTSGTYEQYF. CDR3 DNA: TGTGCCAGCAGCCACGGGACTAGCGGAACCTACGAGCAGTACTTC.

The J gene is TRBJ1-3, the V gene TRBV4-2, with D perhaps TRBD1 (6 bases). The CDR3 is made up of 17 amino acids. V lost 0 bases and J 1 base, leaving 13 bases between the germline ends. CDR1 and CDR2 (germline): LGHNA, YNFKEQ. The DNA for the CDR3 is TGTGCCAGCAGCCAAGATCCACAGGGAGTGTCTGGAAACACCATATATTTT. It encodes CASSQDPQGVSGNTIYF.

The rearrangement links TRBV6-6 to TRBJ2-3; the match to TRBD2 covers 11 bases. The germline CDR1 and CDR2 sequences are MNHNY and SVGAGI (reference sequence). The CDR3 is 15 amino acids. V shed 5 bases and J 3 bases; nucleotides not matched to a gene: 4. The CDR3 nucleotides read TGTGCCAGCAGTCGCCTAGCGGGGGGAACAGATACGCAGTATTTT. This sequence encodes CASSRLAGGTDTQYF.

This rearrangement joins TRBV13 to TRBJ1-5; a weak D match, TRBD1 (5 bases). Deletions cut 4 bases from V and 4 bases from J, with 8 bases between. Germline-derived CDR1 and CDR2 are PRHDT and FYEKMQ (reference sequence). This CDR3 is 13 amino acids long. The CDR3 loop is CASSSRGNQPQHF. Written as DNA, the CDR3 is TGTGCCAGCAGCTCCCGGGGGAATCAGCCCCAGCATTTT.

V is TRBV18 and J is TRBJ1-2; the D gene is possibly TRBD1 (5 bases). The CDR3 extends over 15 amino acids. V shed 4 bases and J shed 5 bases, with 17 bases lying between them. Germline lookup yields CDR1 KGHSH and CDR2 LQKENI. CDR3 sequence reads: CASSLSAGGSYGYTF. CDR3 nucleotide sequence: TGTGCCAGCTCACTCTCCGCGGGGGGTTCTTATGGCTACACCTTC. Complete variable domain (other parts from reference TRBV18 and TRBJ1-2): NAGVMQNPRHLVRRRGQEARLRCSPMKGHSHVYWYRQLPEEGLKFMVYLQKENIIDESGMPKERFSAEFPKEGPSILRIQQVVRGDSAAYFCASSLSAGGSYGYTFGSGTRLTVV.

The chain employs TRBV5-1 and TRBJ2-3, with TRBD2 matching 9 bases. The CDR3 runs to 16 residues. V shed 1 base, J shed 5 bases, and the junction held 8 bases outside the gene matches. CDR1 is SGHRS and CDR2 is YFSETQ in the germline V gene. CDR3 coding DNA: TGCGCCAGCAGCTTGCCCGGCGGGGGGGGACAAGATACGCAGTATTTT. Protein: CASSLPGGGGQDTQYF.

The rearrangement uses TRBV10-1 and TRBJ2-2; 11 bases are shared with TRBD1. The junction had 2 bases not matched to a gene; V was cut back by 4 bases and J by 4 bases. The CDR3 covers 15 residues. CDR1 and CDR2 (germline): WNHNN, SYGVQD (reference sequence). The CDR3 DNA reads TGCGCCAGCAGTGGGGGGACAGGGGGCACCGGGGAGCTGTTTTTT. Protein product: CASSGGTGGTGELFF.

The chain links TRBV4-1 to TRBJ1-4, with a weak D call TRBD1 (6 bases). CDR3 length equals 17 residues. CDR1 is MGHRA, CDR2 YSYEKL, per germline. V was cut by 0 bases and J by 0 bases, with 11 bases left in between. CDR3 coding DNA: TGCGCCAGCAGCCAAGAGGGATCAGGGGCAACTAATGAAAAACTGTTTTTT. Its protein product is CASSQEGSGATNEKLFF.

This chain joins TRBV2 and TRBJ1-4, with 9 bases lining up with TRBD1. Germline V lookup: CDR1 SNHLY, CDR2 FYNNEI. The CDR3 spans 14 residues. V lost 7 bases to trimming and J lost 8 bases; unmatched junction nucleotides: 8. The CDR3 loop is CASKKQGAWEKLFF. CDR3 DNA sequence: TGTGCCAGCAAGAAACAGGGGGCTTGGGAAAAACTGTTTTTT.

The genes are TRBV27 and TRBJ2-2; D is possibly TRBD1 (5 bases). Trimming stripped 6 bases from V and 2 bases from J, with 7 bases between. The CDR3 consists of 13 residues. Germline loops: CDR1 MNHEY, CDR2 SMNVEV (reference sequence). CDR3 sequence reads: CASRQGNTGELFF. The DNA of the CDR3 is TGTGCCAGCAGGCAGGGAAACACCGGGGAGCTGTTTTTT.

This sequence joins TRBV7-2 and TRBJ2-7; maybe TRBD1 (6 bases). Germline CDR1 reads SGHTA; CDR2 reads FQGNSA. This CDR3 is built from 15 residues. The V and J ends lost 1 base and 2 bases respectively, with 12 bases between them. CDR3 residues: CASSLDGNRAYEQYF. For the CDR3, the DNA is TGTGCCAGCAGCTTAGACGGTAACAGGGCCTACGAGCAGTACTTC.

V gene TRBV9 combines with J gene TRBJ1-6; 7 nucleotides line up with TRBD1. The trim removed 0 bases at V and 5 bases at J, leaving 2 bases unmatched. CDR3 length equals 15 residues. Germline CDR1 reads SGDLS; CDR2 reads YYNGEE. For the CDR3, the DNA is TGTGCCAGCAGCGTAGATGGGACAGATAATTCACCCCTCCACTTT. Protein: CASSVDGTDNSPLHF.

The chain employs TRBV29-1 and TRBJ2-7; 7 bases fit TRBD2. The CDR3 length is 12 residues. CDR1 and CDR2 from the germline V gene are SQVTM and ANQGSEA. J lost 2 bases, V lost 4 bases, and 2 bases had no gene match. CDR3 nucleotide sequence: TGCAGCGTTGGACTAGCTACCTACGAGCAGTACTTC. This encodes CSVGLATYEQYF.

V is TRBV29-1 and J is TRBJ2-4; maybe TRBD1 (5 bases). V was trimmed by 0 bases and J by 6 bases, leaving 9 bases between them. CDR3 length: 13 amino acids. CDR1 and CDR2 (germline): SQVTM, ANQGSEA. As DNA, the CDR3 is TGCAGCGTTGAAGATCCTCAGGGAAACATTCAGTACTTC. Translation: CSVEDPQGNIQYF.

This sequence joins TRBV5-6 and TRBJ1-1, with a tentative D call TRBD1 (5 bases). The CDR3 runs to 14 residues. V dropped 4 bases and J dropped 5 bases, with 15 bases sitting between them. Looked up from germline, CDR1 is SGHDT and CDR2 is YYEEEE. The CDR3 sequence is CASSRAGGGTEAFF. The CDR3 nucleotides read TGTGCCAGCAGCCGGGCCGGGGGTGGGACTGAAGCTTTCTTT.

The rearrangement links TRBV9 to TRBJ2-7, with D perhaps TRBD1 (5 bases). In germline, CDR1 is SGDLS, CDR2 YYNGEE. CDR3 size: 15 residues. V shed 3 bases and J shed 2 bases, with 15 bases lying between them. CDR3 amino acids: CASSASQGVAYEQYF. In nucleotides, the CDR3 is TGTGCCAGCAGCGCCTCCCAGGGTGTAGCCTACGAGCAGTACTTC.

This chain links TRBV11-2 with TRBJ2-7; no reliable D call. CDR1 is SGHAT and CDR2 is FQNNGV in the germline V gene. The CDR3 runs 16 residues. V gave up 7 bases and J gave up 2 bases, with 21 bases separating them. The CDR3 is CASTDKKPRWAYEQYF. The CDR3 DNA is TGTGCCAGCACCGACAAGAAGCCCAGGTGGGCCTACGAGCAGTACTTC.